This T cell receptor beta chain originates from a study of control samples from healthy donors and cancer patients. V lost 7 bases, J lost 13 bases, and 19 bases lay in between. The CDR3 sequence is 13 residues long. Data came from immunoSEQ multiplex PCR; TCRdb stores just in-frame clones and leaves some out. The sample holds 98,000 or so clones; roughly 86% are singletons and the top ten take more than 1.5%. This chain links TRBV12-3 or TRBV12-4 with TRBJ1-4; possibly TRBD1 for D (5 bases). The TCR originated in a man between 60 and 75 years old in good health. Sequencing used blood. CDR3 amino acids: CASTLGLPGGLFF. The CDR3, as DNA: TGTGCCAGCACCCTGGGACTCCCTGGGGGACTGTTTTTT.